What follows are 18 T cell receptor beta chains derived from one specimen sequenced in a study of T cell responses to AZD1222 COVID-19 vaccine. Sequenced by immunoSEQ multiplex PCR; TCRdb stores in-frame clones only, minus some. Of roughly 70,000 clones detected, 80% appear once; the ten largest clones hold 11% to 15%. The specimen comprised peripheral blood, sampled 28 days after the second AZD1222 dose. The receptors were sampled from an adult who received the AZD1222 COVID-19 vaccine.

The V call is TRBV2, the J call TRBJ2-3, with D possibly being TRBD1 (6 bases). CDR3 length equals 13 residues. Germline CDR1 reads SNHLY; CDR2 reads FYNNEI. Trimming left V 8 bases short and J 6 bases short, with 15 bases between. CDR3 region: CASGGESRDTQYF. DNA for the CDR3: TGTGCCAGCGGGGGCGAGTCCCGGGATACGCAGTATTTT.

The chain links TRBV11-3 to TRBJ2-2; either TRBD1 or TRBD2 may fit D (5 bases each). CDR3 size: 15 residues. Germline CDR1 and CDR2: SGHNT and YENEEA. Between the trimmed V and J ends, which lost 3 bases and 0 bases, there was a span of 8 bases. CDR3 DNA: TGTGCCAGCAGCTTTGGGGGACCGAACACCGGGGAGCTGTTTTTT. It specifies CASSFGGPNTGELFF.

The chain joins TRBV9 to TRBJ1-1; D is unclear. Germline V gene sequence: CDR1 SGDLS, CDR2 YYNGEE. V was cut by 1 base and J by 5 bases, with 9 bases left in between. This CDR3 spans 13 amino acids. The CDR3, as DNA: TGTGCCAGCAGCGTACAGGTTGGTACTGAAGCTTTCTTT. It encodes CASSVQVGTEAFF.

The chain carries TRBV18 and TRBJ1-5; TRBD1 matches 7 bases. The CDR3 consists of 18 residues. Germline V gives CDR1 KGHSH, CDR2 LQKENI. V was clipped by 0 bases and J by 2 bases; unmatched bases: 10. The CDR3 loop is CASSPPTGQALGNQPQHF. The CDR3 DNA sequence: TGTGCCAGCTCACCACCAACTGGACAGGCTCTCGGCAATCAGCCCCAGCATTTT. Together with reference TRBV18 and TRBJ1-5, the CDR3 gives the full variable domain: NAGVMQNPRHLVRRRGQEARLRCSPMKGHSHVYWYRQLPEEGLKFMVYLQKENIIDESGMPKERFSAEFPKEGPSILRIQQVVRGDSAAYFCASSPPTGQALGNQPQHFGDGTRLSIL.

This clone was seen only a few times. The V gene is TRBV7-9, the J gene TRBJ2-1; 12 positions match TRBD2. The CDR3 contains 18 residues. J lost 6 bases, V lost 2 bases, and 11 bases had no gene match. The V gene's germline CDR1 is SEHNR and CDR2 FQNEAQ (reference sequence). CDR3 in amino acids: CASSLPPRLAGAVNEQFF. The CDR3, as DNA: TGTGCCAGCAGCTTACCCCCGAGACTAGCGGGGGCTGTCAATGAGCAGTTCTTC.

This rearrangement joins TRBV19 to TRBJ2-1, with D perhaps TRBD1 or TRBD2 (6 bases each). Germline CDR1 and CDR2: LNHDA and SQIVND (reference sequence). This CDR3 has 15 residues. The germline V and J ends were trimmed by 3 bases and 2 bases, with 11 bases remaining between them. The CDR3 sequence: CASSIAGGAYNEQFF. The CDR3 DNA reads as TGTGCCAGTAGTATCGCCGGGGGCGCCTACAATGAGCAGTTCTTC. The whole variable domain, remainder taken from reference TRBV19 and TRBJ2-1, is DGGITQSPKYLFRKEGQNVTLSCEQNLNHDAMYWYRQDPGQGLRLIYYSQIVNDFQKGDIAEGYSVSREKKESFPLTVTSAQKNPTAFYLCASSIAGGAYNEQFFGPGTRLTVL.

The genes are TRBV19 and TRBJ1-2; D is unresolved. Germline CDR1 and CDR2: LNHDA and SQIVND (reference sequence). V was trimmed by 0 bases and J by 8 bases, leaving 10 bases between them. This CDR3 is 13 amino acids long. CDR3 bases: TGTGCCAGTAGTATAGACAGTCGTGACGGCTACACCTTC. This translates into CASSIDSRDGYTF.

The table lists this clone with a count of one. The chain recombines TRBV7-9 with TRBJ1-1; 11 bases match TRBD1. Germline CDR1 is SEHNR and CDR2 is FQNEAQ (reference sequence). The V gene end was trimmed by 1 base and the J gene end by 7 bases; junction bases not matched to a gene: 11. This CDR3 is 17 amino acids long. CDR3 in DNA: TGTGCCAGCAGCTTAGGGAGGACAGGGGGCGACTGGGATGAAGCTTTCTTT. Translating gives CASSLGRTGGDWDEAFF.

This clone was seen a handful of times. The V call is TRBV2, the J call TRBJ1-2; TRBD1 matches at 11 bases. Germline lookup yields CDR1 SNHLY and CDR2 FYNNEI. V trimming: 11 bases; J trimming: 4 bases; junction bases outside the gene matches: 9. The CDR3 totals 14 residues. This CDR3 is CARRGTGGAYGYTF. The DNA for the CDR3 is TGTGCCCGCCGGGGGACAGGGGGGGCCTATGGCTACACCTTC.

As concerns this clone: At the DNA level, this CDR3 is encoded by other sequences in the same sample as well. The chain has TRBV6-1 and TRBJ2-7; D remains unclear. The germline V gene has CDR1 MNHNS and CDR2 SASEGT. Trimming stripped 2 bases from V and 7 bases from J, with 6 bases between. The CDR3 consists of 11 residues. This CDR3 reads CASSELREQYF. The DNA for the CDR3 is TGTGCCAGCAGTGAACTAAGAGAGCAGTACTTC.

Written as DNA, the CDR3 is TGTGCCAGCGTTCTAACTAATGAAAAACTGTTTTTT. Translating gives CASVLTNEKLFF. The chain combines TRBV2 with TRBJ1-4; no clear D gene. This CDR3 has 12 residues. CDR1 and CDR2 from the germline V gene are SNHLY and FYNNEI. The ends were cut back, 8 bases at V and 1 base at J, with 5 bases in the middle. Based on the CDR3 plus reference TRBV2 and TRBJ1-4, the full variable domain is EPEVTQTPSHQVTQMGQEVILRCVPISNHLYFYWYRQILGQKVEFLVSFYNNEISEKSEIFDDQFSVERPDGSNFTLKIRSTKLEDSAMYFCASVLTNEKLFFGSGTQLSVL.

This chain connects TRBV18 to TRBJ1-1, with TRBD1 as a possible D gene (5 bases). Trimming removed 5 bases from V and 4 bases from J, with 17 bases in between. The CDR3 is made up of 15 amino acids. From germline, CDR1 is KGHSH and CDR2 LQKENI. CDR3 in DNA: TGTGCCAGCTCATCAACGGGGCCAGGGCCCACTGAAGCTTTCTTT. It is translated as CASSSTGPGPTEAFF.

This rearrangement joins TRBV12-3 or TRBV12-4 to TRBJ2-7; TRBD1 is a possible D gene (6 bases). CDR3 length equals 13 residues. V lost 6 bases to trimming and J lost 2 bases, with 11 bases between them. This chain's CDR3 is CASRPTGTYEQYF. DNA of the CDR3: TGTGCCAGCAGACCGACAGGTACCTACGAGCAGTACTTC.

V usage is TRBV6-6 and J usage is TRBJ2-5; D uncertain. V lost 9 bases to trimming and J lost 2 bases, with 13 bases between them. Germline V gives CDR1 MNHNY, CDR2 SVGAGI (reference sequence). CDR3 length equals 13 residues. CDR3 residues: CASLSYKQETQYF. CDR3 in DNA: TGTGCCAGTCTCAGTTATAAGCAAGAGACCCAGTACTTC.

The chain carries TRBV3-1 (or the pseudogene TRBV3-2) and TRBJ1-5; D is ambiguous. Trimming left V 5 bases short and J 0 bases short, with 5 bases between. The CDR3 consists of 13 residues. Germline lookup yields CDR1 LGHDT and CDR2 YNNKEL (reference sequence). DNA of the CDR3: TGTGCCAGCAGCGATATTAGCAATCAGCCCCAGCATTTT. Translation gives CASSDISNQPQHF.

The chain is built from TRBV10-3 and TRBJ1-5; D ambiguous. This CDR3 has 13 amino acids. Germline V gene lookup returns CDR1 ENHRY and CDR2 SYGVKD. Deletions cut 3 bases from V and 1 base from J, with 4 bases between. CDR3 nucleotides: TGTGCCATCAGTGATCTGAGCAATCAGCCCCAGCATTTT. Amino acids: CAISDLSNQPQHF.

The chain is built from TRBV7-3 and TRBJ1-6; 9 positions match TRBD1. CDR1 is SGHTA, CDR2 FQGTGA, per germline. This CDR3 comprises 15 residues. With V trimmed by 0 bases and J by 12 bases, 6 bases remained unmatched. Written as DNA, the CDR3 is TGTGCCAGCAGCTTAACCGGTGGACAGGGGTTACCCCTCCACTTT. This gives the protein CASSLTGGQGLPLHF.

This clone was observed a single time. The chain has TRBV6-5 and TRBJ1-1; D might be TRBD1 (6 bases). The length of the CDR3 is 15 residues. With 8 bases removed from V and 4 bases from J, the gap between germline ends came to 20 bases. The germline CDR1 and CDR2 sequences are MNHEY and SVGAGI. CDR3 region: CASGRGHDGGTEAFF. The CDR3 region has the DNA TGTGCCAGCGGGCGGGGGCACGACGGGGGCACTGAAGCTTTCTTT.